This TCR beta chain stems from a study of glioma-infiltrating T cells after dendritic cell vaccination. This clone was detected a few times. Sample time point: after dendritic cell vaccination, including at tumor progression/relapse. Only patients with spare fresh-frozen tumor and over two years of follow-up were included. PBMC were collected before vaccination, two weeks after the third vaccination, and at progression. TCRB CDR3 was amplified from 2 ug genomic DNA or less. Here immunoSEQ multiplex PCR was the method, and the copy in TCRdb shows in-frame clones only, minus some. The sample has tens of thousands of clones, about 89% seen once. The CDR3 loop spans 16 amino acids. In germline, CDR1 is MDHEN, CDR2 SYDVKM. The V end was cut by 4 bases, the J end by 4 bases, with 17 bases between.

The source of this sequence is a human donor with glioblastoma. The rearrangement uses TRBV28 and TRBJ1-5; D gene unclear. The material sequenced was blood, taken after dendritic cell vaccination. The CDR3 protein is CASSSMRAGTNQPQHF. DNA for the CDR3: TGTGCCAGCAGTTCCATGAGGGCAGGCACTAATCAGCCCCAGCATTTT.